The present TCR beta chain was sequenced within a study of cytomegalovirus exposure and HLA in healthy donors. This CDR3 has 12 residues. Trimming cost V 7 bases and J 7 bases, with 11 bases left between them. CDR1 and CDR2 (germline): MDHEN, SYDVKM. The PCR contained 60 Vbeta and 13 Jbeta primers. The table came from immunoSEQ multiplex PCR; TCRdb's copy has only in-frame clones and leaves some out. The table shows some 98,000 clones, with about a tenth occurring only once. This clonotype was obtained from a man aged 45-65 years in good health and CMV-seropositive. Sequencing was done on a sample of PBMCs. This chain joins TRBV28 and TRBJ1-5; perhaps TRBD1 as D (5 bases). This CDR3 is CASNTGGQPQHF. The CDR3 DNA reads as TGTGCCAGCAACACGGGGGGGCAGCCCCAGCATTTT.